This TCR beta chain originates from a study of blood T cell repertoires in COVID-19. Study overall: COVID-19 samples, acute and convalescent, were from the United States, Italy and Spain. In each case, the material was cDNA or gDNA derived from T cells, B-cell-depleted T cells, or PBMCs.

The junction had 8 bases not matched to a gene; V was cut back by 5 bases and J by 4 bases. Germline V lookup: CDR1 SGHVS, CDR2 FNYEAQ. CDR3 size: 15 residues. Original handling: Amplification of reference gene primers was used by the study to estimate nucleated cell counts. The data were produced by immunoSEQ multiplex PCR, yet TCRdb's version contains in-frame clones alone and is incomplete. The V and J calls and the clone size are those of that table, but D and trimming were determined from the DNA. The repertoire consists of about 280,000 clones, with around nine tenths occurring once and the leading ten covering approximately 9.7%.

The chain recombines TRBV7-6 with TRBJ2-1; 7 bases agree with TRBD1. Sample: peripheral blood. The source is a man aged 35 to 55 with active or convalescent COVID-19. CDR3 sequence (DNA): TGTGCCAGCAGCCCACGGGACAGCCCTTACAATGAGCAGTTCTTC. Translated, it gives CASSPRDSPYNEQFF.